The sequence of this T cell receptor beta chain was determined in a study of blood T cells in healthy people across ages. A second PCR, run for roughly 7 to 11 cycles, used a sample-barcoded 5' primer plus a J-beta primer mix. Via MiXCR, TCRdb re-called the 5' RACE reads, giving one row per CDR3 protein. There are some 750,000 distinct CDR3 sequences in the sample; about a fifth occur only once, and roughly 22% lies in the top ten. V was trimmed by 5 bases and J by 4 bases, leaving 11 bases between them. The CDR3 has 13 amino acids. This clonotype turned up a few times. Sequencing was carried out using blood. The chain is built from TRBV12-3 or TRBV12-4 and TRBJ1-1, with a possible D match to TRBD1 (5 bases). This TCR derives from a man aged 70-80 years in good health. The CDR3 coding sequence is TGTGCCAGCAGTCTCAGGGAGAGCACTGAAGCTTTCTTT. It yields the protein CASSLRESTEAFF.